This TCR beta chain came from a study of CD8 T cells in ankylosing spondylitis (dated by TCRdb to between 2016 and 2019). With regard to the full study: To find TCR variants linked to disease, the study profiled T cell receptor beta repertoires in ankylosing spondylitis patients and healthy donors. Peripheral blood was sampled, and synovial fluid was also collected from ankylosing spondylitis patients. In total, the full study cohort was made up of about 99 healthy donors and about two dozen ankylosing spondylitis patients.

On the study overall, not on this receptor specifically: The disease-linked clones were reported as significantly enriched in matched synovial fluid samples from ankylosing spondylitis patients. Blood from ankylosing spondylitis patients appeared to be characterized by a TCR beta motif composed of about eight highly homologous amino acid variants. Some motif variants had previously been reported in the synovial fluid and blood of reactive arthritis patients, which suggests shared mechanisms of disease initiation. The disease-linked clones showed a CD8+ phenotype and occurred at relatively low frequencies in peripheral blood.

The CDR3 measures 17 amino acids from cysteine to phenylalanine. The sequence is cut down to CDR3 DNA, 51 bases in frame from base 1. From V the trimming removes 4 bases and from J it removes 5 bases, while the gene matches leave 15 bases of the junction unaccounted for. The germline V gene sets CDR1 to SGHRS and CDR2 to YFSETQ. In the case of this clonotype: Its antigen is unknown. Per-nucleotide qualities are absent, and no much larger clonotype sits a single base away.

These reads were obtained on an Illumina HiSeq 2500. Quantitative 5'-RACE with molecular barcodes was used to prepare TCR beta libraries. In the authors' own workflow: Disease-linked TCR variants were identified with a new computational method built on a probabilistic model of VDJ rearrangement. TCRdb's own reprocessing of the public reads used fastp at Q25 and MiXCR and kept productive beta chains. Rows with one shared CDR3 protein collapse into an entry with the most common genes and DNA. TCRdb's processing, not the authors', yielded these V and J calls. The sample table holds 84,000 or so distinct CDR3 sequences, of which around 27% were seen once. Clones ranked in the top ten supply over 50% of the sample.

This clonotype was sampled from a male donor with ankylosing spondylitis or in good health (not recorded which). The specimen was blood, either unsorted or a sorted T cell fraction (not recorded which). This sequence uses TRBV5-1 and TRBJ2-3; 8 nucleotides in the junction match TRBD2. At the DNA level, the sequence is TGCGCCAGCAGCCTCGGTACTAGCGGACCCGCGGGAGATACGCAGTATTTT. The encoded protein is CASSLGTSGPAGDTQYF.